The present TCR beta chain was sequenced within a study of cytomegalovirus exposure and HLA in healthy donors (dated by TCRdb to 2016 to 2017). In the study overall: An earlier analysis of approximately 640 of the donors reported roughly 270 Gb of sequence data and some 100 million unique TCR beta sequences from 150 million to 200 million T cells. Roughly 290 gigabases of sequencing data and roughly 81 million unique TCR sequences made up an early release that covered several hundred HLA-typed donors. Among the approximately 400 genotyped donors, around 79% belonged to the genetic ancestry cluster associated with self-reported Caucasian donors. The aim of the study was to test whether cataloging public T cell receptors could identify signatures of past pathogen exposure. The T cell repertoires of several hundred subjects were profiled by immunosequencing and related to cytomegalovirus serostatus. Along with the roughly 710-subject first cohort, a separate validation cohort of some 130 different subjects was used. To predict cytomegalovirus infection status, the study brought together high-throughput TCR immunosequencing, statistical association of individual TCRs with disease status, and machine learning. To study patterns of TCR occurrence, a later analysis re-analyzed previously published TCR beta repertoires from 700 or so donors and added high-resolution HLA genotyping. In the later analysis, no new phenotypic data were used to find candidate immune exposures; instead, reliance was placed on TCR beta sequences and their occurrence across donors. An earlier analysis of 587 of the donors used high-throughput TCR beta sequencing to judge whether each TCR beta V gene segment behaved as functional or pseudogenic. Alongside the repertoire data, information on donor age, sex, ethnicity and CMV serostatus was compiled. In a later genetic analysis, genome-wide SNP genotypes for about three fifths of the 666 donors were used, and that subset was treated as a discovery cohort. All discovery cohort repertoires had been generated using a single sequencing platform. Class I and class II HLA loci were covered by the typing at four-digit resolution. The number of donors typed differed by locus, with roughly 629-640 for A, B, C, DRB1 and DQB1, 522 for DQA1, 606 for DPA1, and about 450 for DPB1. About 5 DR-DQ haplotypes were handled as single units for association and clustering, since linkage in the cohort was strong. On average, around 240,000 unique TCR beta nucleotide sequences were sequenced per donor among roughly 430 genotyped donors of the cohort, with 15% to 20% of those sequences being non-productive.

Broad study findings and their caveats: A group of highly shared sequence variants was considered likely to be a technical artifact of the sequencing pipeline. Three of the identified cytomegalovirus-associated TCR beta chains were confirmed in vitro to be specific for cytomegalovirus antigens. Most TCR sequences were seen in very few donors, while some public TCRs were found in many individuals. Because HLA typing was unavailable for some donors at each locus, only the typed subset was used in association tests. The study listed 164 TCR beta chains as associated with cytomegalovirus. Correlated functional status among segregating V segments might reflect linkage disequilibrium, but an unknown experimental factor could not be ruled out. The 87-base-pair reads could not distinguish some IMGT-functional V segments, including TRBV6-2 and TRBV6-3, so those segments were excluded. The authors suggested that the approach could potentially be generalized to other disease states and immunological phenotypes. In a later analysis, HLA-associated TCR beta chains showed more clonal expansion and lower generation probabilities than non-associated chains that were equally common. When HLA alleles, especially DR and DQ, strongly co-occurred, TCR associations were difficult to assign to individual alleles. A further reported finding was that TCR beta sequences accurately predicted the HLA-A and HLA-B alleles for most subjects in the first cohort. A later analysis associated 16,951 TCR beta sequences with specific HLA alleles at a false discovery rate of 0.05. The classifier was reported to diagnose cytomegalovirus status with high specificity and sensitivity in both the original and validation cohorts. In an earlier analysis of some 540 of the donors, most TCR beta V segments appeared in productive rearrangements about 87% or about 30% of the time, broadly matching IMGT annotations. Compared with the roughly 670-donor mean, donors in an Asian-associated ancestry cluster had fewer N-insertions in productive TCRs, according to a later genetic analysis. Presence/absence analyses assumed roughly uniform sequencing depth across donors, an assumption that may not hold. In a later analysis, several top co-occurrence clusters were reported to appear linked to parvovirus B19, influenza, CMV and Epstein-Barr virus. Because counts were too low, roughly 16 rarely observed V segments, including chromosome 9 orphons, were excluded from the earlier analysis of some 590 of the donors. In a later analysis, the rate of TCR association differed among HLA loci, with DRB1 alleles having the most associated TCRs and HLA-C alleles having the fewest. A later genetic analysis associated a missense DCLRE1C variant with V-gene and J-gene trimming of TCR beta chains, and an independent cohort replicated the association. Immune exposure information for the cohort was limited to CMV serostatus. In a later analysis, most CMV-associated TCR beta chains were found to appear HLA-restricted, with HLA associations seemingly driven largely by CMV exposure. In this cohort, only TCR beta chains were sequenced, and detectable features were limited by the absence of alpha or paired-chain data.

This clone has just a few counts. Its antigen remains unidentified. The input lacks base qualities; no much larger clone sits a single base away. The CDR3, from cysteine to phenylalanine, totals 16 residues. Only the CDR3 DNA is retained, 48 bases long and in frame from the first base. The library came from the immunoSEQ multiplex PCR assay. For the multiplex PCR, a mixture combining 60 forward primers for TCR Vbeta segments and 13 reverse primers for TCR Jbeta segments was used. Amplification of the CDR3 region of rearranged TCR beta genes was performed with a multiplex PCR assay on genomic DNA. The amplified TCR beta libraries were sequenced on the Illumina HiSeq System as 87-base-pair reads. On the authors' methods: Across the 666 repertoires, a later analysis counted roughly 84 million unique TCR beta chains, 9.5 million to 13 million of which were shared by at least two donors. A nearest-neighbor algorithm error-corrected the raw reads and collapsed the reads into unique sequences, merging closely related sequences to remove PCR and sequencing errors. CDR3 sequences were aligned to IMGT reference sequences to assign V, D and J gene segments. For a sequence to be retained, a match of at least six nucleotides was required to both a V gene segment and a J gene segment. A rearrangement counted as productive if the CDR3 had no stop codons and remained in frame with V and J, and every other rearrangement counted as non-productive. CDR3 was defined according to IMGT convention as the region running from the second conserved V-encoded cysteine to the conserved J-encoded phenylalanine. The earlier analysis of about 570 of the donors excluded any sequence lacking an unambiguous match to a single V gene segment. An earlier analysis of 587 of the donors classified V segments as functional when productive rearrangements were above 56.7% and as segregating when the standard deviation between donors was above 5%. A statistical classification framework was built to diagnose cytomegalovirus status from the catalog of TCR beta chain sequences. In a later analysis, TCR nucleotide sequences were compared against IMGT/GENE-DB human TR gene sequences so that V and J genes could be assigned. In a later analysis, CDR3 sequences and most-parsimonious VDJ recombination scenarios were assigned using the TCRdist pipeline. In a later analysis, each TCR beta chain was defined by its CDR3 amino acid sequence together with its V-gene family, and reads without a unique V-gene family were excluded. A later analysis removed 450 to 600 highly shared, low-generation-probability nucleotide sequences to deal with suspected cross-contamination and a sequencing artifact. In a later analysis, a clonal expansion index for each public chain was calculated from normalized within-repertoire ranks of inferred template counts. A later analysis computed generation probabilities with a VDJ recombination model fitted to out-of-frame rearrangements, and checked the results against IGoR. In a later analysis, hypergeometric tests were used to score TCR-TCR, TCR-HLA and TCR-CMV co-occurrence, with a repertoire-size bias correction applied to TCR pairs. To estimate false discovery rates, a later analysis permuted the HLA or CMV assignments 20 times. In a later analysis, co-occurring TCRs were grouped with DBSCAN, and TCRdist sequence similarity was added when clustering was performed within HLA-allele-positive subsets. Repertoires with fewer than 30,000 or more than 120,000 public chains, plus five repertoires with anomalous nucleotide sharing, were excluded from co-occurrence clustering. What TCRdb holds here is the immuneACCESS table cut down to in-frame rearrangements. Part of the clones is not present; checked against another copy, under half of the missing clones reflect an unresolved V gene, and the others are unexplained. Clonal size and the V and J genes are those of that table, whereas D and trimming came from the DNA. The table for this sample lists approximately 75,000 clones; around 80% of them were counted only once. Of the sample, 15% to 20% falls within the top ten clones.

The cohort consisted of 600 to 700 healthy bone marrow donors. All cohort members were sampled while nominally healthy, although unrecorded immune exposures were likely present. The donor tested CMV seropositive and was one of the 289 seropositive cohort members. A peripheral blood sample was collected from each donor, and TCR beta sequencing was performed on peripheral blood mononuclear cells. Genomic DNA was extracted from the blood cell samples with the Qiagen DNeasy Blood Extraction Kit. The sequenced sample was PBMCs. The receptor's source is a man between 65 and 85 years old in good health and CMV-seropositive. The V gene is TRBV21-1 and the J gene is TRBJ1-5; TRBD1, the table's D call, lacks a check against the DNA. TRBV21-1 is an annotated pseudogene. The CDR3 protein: CASSKKGGQSNQPQHF. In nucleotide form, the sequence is TGTGCCAGCAGCAAAAAAGGGGGACAGAGCAATCAGCCCCAGCATTTT.